This T cell receptor (beta chain) was sequenced in a study of type 1 regulatory T cells listed by TCRdb under 2021. Background for the entire study: An in vitro protocol by which a Tr1-enriched, alloantigen-specific CD4 T cell product named T-allo10 was generated was characterized in the study. T-allo10 was being tested clinically in patients with hematological malignancies who were undergoing allogeneic hematopoietic stem cell transplantation.

Overall results and qualifications from the work: Compared with non-Tr1 cells, Tr1 cells had a narrower TCR repertoire, and the study took this difference to reflect clonal expansion driven by alloantigen.

This clonotype appeared a few times. Its antigen remains undetermined. The record has no base qualities; no much larger clone is one base away. The run used an Illumina MiSeq. TCRdb trimmed public reads at Q25 via fastp, called clones via MiXCR and kept in-frame beta chains. Each record represents a unique CDR3 protein, reported with the most common genes and DNA among its rows. In this sample the table shows 60,000 to 75,000 distinct CDR3 sequences, around 20% of which occur a single time. Less than 10% of the sample belongs to the ten largest clones. The sequence was obtained from a human donor in good health. The sample taken for sequencing was cultured type 1 regulatory T (Tr1) cells, either the whole culture or a sorted fraction (not recorded which). Explained via the paper, the cell subset or site label denotes: type 1 regulatory T cells sorted from the T-allo10 product.

The DNA sequence reads TGTGCCAGCAGTTTTAGCGGGAGAGACTCTCGGACCCAGTACTTC. This gives the protein CASSFSGRDSRTQYF. Recombination connected TRBV28 to TRBJ2-5; 9 middle bases align to TRBD2. CDR3 length: 15 amino acids, cysteine to phenylalanine. Kept here is only the CDR3 DNA, which spans 45 bases and is read in frame from base 1. Ends trimmed: V by 3 bases, J by 7 bases; bases unmatched to a gene: 9. The germline V gene provides CDR1 MDHEN and CDR2 SYDVKM.